A selection of T cell receptor beta chains follows, all from one sample in a study of blood T cell repertoires in COVID-19. Here immunoSEQ multiplex PCR was the method, and the copy in TCRdb shows in-frame clones only, minus some. The table shows more than 300,000 clones, with more than 70% occurring only once. Sequenced sample: peripheral blood. All receptors derive from a woman in her 30s with COVID-19, enrolled during active disease. CDR3s include the opening cysteine and the closing phenylalanine or tryptophan. Each record gives: J gene, clone size, D gene, V gene, CDR3 protein, CDR3 DNA. A D gene is named only where the DNA matches it firmly. Clone size is shown for a subset of rows, as once, few, many or a class of expanded clone.

J: TRBJ2-2; size: .; D: .; V: TRBV9; CDR3: CASSVDATGELFF; DNA: TGTGCCAGCAGCGTAGATGCGACCGGGGAGCTGTTTTTT
J: TRBJ1-2; size: .; D: .; V: TRBV12-3/TRBV12-4; CDR3: CASSLGGRGYTF; DNA: TGTGCCAGCAGTTTGGGTGGGAGGGGCTACACCTTC
J: TRBJ2-1; size: .; D: .; V: TRBV11-2; CDR3: CASSPVRKYNEQFF; DNA: TGTGCCAGCAGCCCGGTGCGCAAATACAATGAGCAGTTCTTC
J: TRBJ2-1; size: .; D: .; V: TRBV7-6; CDR3: CASSLLRGPGNEQFF; DNA: TGTGCCAGCAGCTTACTCAGGGGTCCGGGCAATGAGCAGTTCTTC
J: TRBJ2-5; size: .; D: .; V: TRBV5-1; CDR3: CASSLKPGSGQETQYF; DNA: TGCGCCAGCAGCTTGAAGCCGGGGAGTGGGCAAGAGACCCAGTACTTC
J: TRBJ2-3; size: .; D: TRBD1; V: TRBV11-2; CDR3: CASSSTGPDTQYF; DNA: TGTGCCAGCAGCTCGACAGGGCCAGATACGCAGTATTTT
J: TRBJ2-1; size: once; D: TRBD1; V: TRBV5-6; CDR3: CASSEWTGAYEQFF; DNA: TGTGCCAGCAGCGAATGGACAGGGGCATATGAGCAGTTCTTC
J: TRBJ2-5; size: .; D: .; V: TRBV24-1; CDR3: CATSDLPEMGVETQYF; DNA: TGTGCCACCAGTGATTTGCCAGAAATGGGCGTGGAGACCCAGTACTTC
J: TRBJ2-7; size: once; D: TRBD2; V: TRBV5-8; CDR3: CASSLGTSGERGYEQYF; DNA: TGTGCCAGCAGCCTGGGGACTAGCGGTGAACGGGGGTACGAGCAGTACTTC
J: TRBJ1-2; size: .; D: TRBD1; V: TRBV19; CDR3: CASSTRDRATYGYTF; DNA: TGTGCCAGTAGTACCAGGGACAGGGCCACCTATGGCTACACCTTC
J: TRBJ2-7; size: .; D: .; V: TRBV12-3/TRBV12-4; CDR3: CASSLAREQYF; DNA: TGTGCCAGCAGTTTGGCCCGCGAGCAGTACTTC
J: TRBJ1-5; size: few; D: .; V: TRBV28; CDR3: CASSLGKGVNQPQHF; DNA: TGTGCCAGCAGTTTAGGAAAAGGAGTCAATCAGCCCCAGCATTTT
J: TRBJ1-5; size: .; D: .; V: TRBV15; CDR3: CATSVRGGERGNQPQHF; DNA: TGTGCCACCAGCGTCCGAGGAGGGGAAAGGGGCAATCAGCCCCAGCATTTT
J: TRBJ2-7; size: .; D: TRBD1; V: TRBV19; CDR3: CASRADRVEGEQYF; DNA: TGTGCCAGTAGGGCAGACAGGGTGGAAGGGGAGCAGTACTTC
J: TRBJ1-5; size: .; D: TRBD1; V: TRBV18; CDR3: CASSPRGQGQPQHF; DNA: TGTGCCAGCTCACCACGGGGACAGGGCCAGCCCCAGCATTTT
J: TRBJ2-5; size: .; D: .; V: TRBV30; CDR3: CAWSTQRRAKETQYF; DNA: TGTGCCTGGAGTACCCAAAGGAGGGCTAAGGAGACCCAGTACTTC
J: TRBJ1-5; size: .; D: .; V: TRBV28; CDR3: CASRESNQPQHF; DNA: TGTGCCAGTCGGGAGAGCAATCAGCCCCAGCATTTT
J: TRBJ1-2; size: .; D: TRBD1; V: TRBV7-9; CDR3: CASSLGQGNYGYTF; DNA: TGTGCCAGCAGCTTGGGACAGGGGAACTATGGCTACACCTTC
J: TRBJ1-1; size: .; D: .; V: TRBV12-3/TRBV12-4; CDR3: CASSLRGTEAFF; DNA: TGTGCCAGCAGTTTAAGGGGCACTGAAGCTTTCTTT
J: TRBJ2-3; size: .; D: .; V: TRBV15; CDR3: CATSRTLQGDTQYF; DNA: TGTGCCACCAGCAGAACACTACAGGGAGATACGCAGTATTTT
J: TRBJ2-7; size: .; D: TRBD2; V: TRBV5-1; CDR3: CASSLISGASYEQYF; DNA: TGCGCCAGCAGCTTGATTAGCGGGGCCTCCTACGAGCAGTACTTC
J: TRBJ2-7; size: .; D: TRBD2; V: TRBV5-1; CDR3: CASSRGGLAGGNSYEQYF; DNA: TGCGCCAGCAGTCGGGGGGGACTAGCGGGAGGAAACTCCTACGAGCAGTACTTC
J: TRBJ2-1; size: .; D: TRBD2; V: TRBV18; CDR3: CASSPRGLAGAPYNEQFF; DNA: TGTGCCAGCTCACCCCGCGGACTAGCGGGAGCCCCCTACAATGAGCAGTTCTTC
J: TRBJ1-1; size: .; D: TRBD1; V: TRBV5-4; CDR3: CASSRRTGTKNTEAFF; DNA: TGTGCCAGCAGCCGTCGGACAGGGACGAAGAACACTGAAGCTTTCTTT
J: TRBJ2-1; size: .; D: TRBD2; V: TRBV3-1/TRBV3-2; CDR3: CASSQVSSGRADEQFF; DNA: TGTGCCAGCAGCCAAGTCTCCAGCGGGAGGGCCGATGAGCAGTTCTTC
J: TRBJ2-7; size: .; D: TRBD1; V: TRBV5-1; CDR3: CASSWTGYEQYF; DNA: TGCGCCAGCAGCTGGACAGGGTACGAGCAGTACTTC
J: TRBJ2-7; size: .; D: .; V: TRBV7-9; CDR3: CASRGGVVQYF; DNA: TGTGCCAGCAGAGGCGGGGTCGTGCAGTACTTC
J: TRBJ1-5; size: .; D: .; V: TRBV7-9; CDR3: CASSLEGGQPQHF; DNA: TGTGCCAGCAGCTTAGAGGGAGGTCAGCCCCAGCATTTT
J: TRBJ2-7; size: .; D: .; V: TRBV3-1/TRBV3-2; CDR3: CASSQDYGASYEQYF; DNA: TGTGCCAGCAGCCAAGATTATGGAGCCTCCTACGAGCAGTACTTC
J: TRBJ2-5; size: .; D: .; V: TRBV29-1; CDR3: CSADRQETQYF; DNA: TGCAGCGCCGACAGACAAGAGACCCAGTACTTC
J: TRBJ2-2; size: .; D: TRBD2; V: TRBV28; CDR3: CASSPLTSGRAHGELFF; DNA: TGTGCCAGCAGTCCACTGACTAGCGGGAGGGCCCACGGGGAGCTGTTTTTT
J: TRBJ2-5; size: .; D: .; V: TRBV29-1; CDR3: CSVARVVETQYF; DNA: TGCAGCGTTGCTCGAGTAGTCGAGACCCAGTACTTC
J: TRBJ2-5; size: few; D: TRBD2; V: TRBV20-1; CDR3: CSASSSGRGLETQYF; DNA: TGCAGTGCTAGTTCGAGCGGGAGGGGATTAGAGACCCAGTACTTC
J: TRBJ2-7; size: .; D: TRBD2; V: TRBV29-1; CDR3: CSVVWREGSYEQYF; DNA: TGCAGCGTTGTATGGCGGGAGGGCTCGTACGAGCAGTACTTC
J: TRBJ2-5; size: .; D: TRBD2; V: TRBV5-4; CDR3: CASSLKLAGQETQYF; DNA: TGTGCCAGCAGCTTGAAACTAGCGGGTCAAGAGACCCAGTACTTC